This TCR beta chain was captured in a study of T cells in Graves' hyperthyroidism and ophthalmopathy. Study-level points and caveats: Stable hyperthyroidism was separated from ophthalmopathy by a model based on 13 V-J features.

The germline gives CDR1 SNHLY, CDR2 FYNNEI. The V gene end was trimmed by 4 bases and the J gene end by 4 bases; junction bases not matched to a gene: 4. The CDR3 covers 14 residues. RNA transcripts yielded amplified TCR beta CDR3 regions. The TCR CDR3 first-round RT-PCR relied on the HTBI primer set. TCRdb re-called the multiplex PCR reads with MiXCR, one entry per CDR3 protein. The sample comprises about 560,000 distinct CDR3 sequences, around 17% of which are singletons, and approximately 18% rests with the top ten. Ten or more counts support this clonotype. Its target is not known. The clonotype comes from a woman under 30 with Graves' hyperthyroidism. Sample: blood. The V and J genes are TRBV2 and TRBJ2-3, with TRBD1 matching 8 bases. The CDR3 nucleotides are TGTGCCAGCAGTGCGGACAGGGCCCCAGATACGCAGTATTTT. Translated: CASSADRAPDTQYF.